This is a list of T cell receptor beta chains from one sample in a study of CD8 T cells in ankylosing spondylitis. TCRdb itself ran the 5' RACE reads through MiXCR, one entry per CDR3 protein. Among hundreds of thousands of distinct CDR3 sequences listed, approximately 24% were seen once. Sequenced material: blood, either unsorted or a sorted T cell fraction (not recorded which). Receptors were obtained from a male donor with ankylosing spondylitis or in good health (not recorded which). Each CDR3 is given with its conserved first and last residue. The order of the fields is V gene, J gene, D gene, clone size, CDR3 protein, CDR3 DNA. A D gene is named only where the DNA matches it firmly. Rows give clone size only sometimes, using once, few, many, or a class for an expanded clone.

>TRBV6-5|TRBJ1-5|.|many
CASSYTEPNQPQHF
TGTGCCAGCAGTTATACAGAACCCAATCAGCCCCAGCATTTT
>TRBV2|TRBJ2-7|.|.
CASRQEQGGREQYF
TGTGCCAGCAGGCAAGAACAGGGAGGTAGGGAGCAGTACTTC
>TRBV24-1|TRBJ2-2|.|many
CATSHPGEGTGELFF
TGTGCCACCAGTCATCCGGGAGAAGGTACCGGGGAGCTGTTTTTT
>TRBV27|TRBJ1-6|TRBD1|many
CASSFGTALNSPLHF
TGTGCCAGCAGTTTCGGGACAGCACTTAATTCACCCCTCCACTTT
>TRBV4-3|TRBJ1-2|.|.
CASSQGWSDYGYTF
TGCGCCAGCAGCCAAGGTTGGTCAGACTATGGCTACACCTTC
>TRBV5-1|TRBJ1-2|TRBD1|.
CASSLGGTGNAGYTF
TGCGCCAGCAGCTTGGGAGGGACAGGGAACGCTGGCTACACCTTC
>TRBV20-1|TRBJ1-1|.|.
CSARAGNEAFF
TGCAGTGCCCGCGCGGGAAATGAAGCTTTCTTT
>TRBV6-1|TRBJ1-4|.|many
CASSSLGNGGRNEKLFF
TGTGCCAGCAGTAGCCTGGGGAATGGGGGGCGTAATGAAAAACTGTTTTTT
>TRBV9|TRBJ2-3|.|.
CASSVVERTDTQYF
TGTGCCAGCAGCGTAGTGGAGCGGACAGATACGCAGTATTTT
>TRBV4-2|TRBJ2-2|TRBD1|.
CAMGPVTGDTGELFF
TGTGCCATGGGCCCTGTGACAGGGGACACCGGGGAGCTGTTTTTT
>TRBV7-6|TRBJ1-5|.|.
CASSLVPPSNNQPQHF
TGTGCCAGCAGCTTAGTCCCACCTTCAAACAATCAGCCCCAGCATTTT
>TRBV20-1|TRBJ2-3|.|.
CSARAGRETQYTQYF
TGCAGTGCTAGAGCCGGTCGGGAGACTCAATATACGCAGTATTTT
>TRBV5-1|TRBJ2-6|.|.
CASSFGTSGANVLTF
TGCGCCAGCAGCTTCGGGACTTCTGGGGCCAACGTCCTGACTTTC
>TRBV29-1|TRBJ2-5|.|few
CSVEDRDQETQYF
TGCAGCGTTGAAGACAGGGACCAAGAGACCCAGTACTTC
>TRBV7-9|TRBJ2-5|.|.
CASRPTWKGETQYF
TGTGCCAGCAGGCCGACCTGGAAGGGGGAGACCCAGTACTTC
>TRBV19|TRBJ2-7|.|.
CASSTWTGTYEQYF
TGTGCCAGTAGTACCTGGACTGGTACCTACGAGCAGTACTTC
>TRBV14|TRBJ2-5|TRBD2|few
CASSQVLAGGLETQYF
TGTGCCAGCAGCCAAGTACTAGCGGGAGGGCTTGAGACCCAGTACTTC
>TRBV27|TRBJ2-1|TRBD2|many
CASGRNRQGGRVIGEQFF
TGTGCCAGCGGACGAAACCGACAGGGCGGGAGGGTTATCGGTGAGCAGTTCTTC
>TRBV9|TRBJ2-3|.|many
CASSLALGHTDTQYF
TGTGCCAGCAGCCTAGCACTGGGCCACACAGATACGCAGTATTTT
>TRBV20-1|TRBJ1-5|TRBD1|few
CSASRGTGFQPQHF
TGCAGTGCTAGTCGAGGGACAGGGTTTCAGCCCCAGCATTTT
>TRBV29-1|TRBJ1-2|.|few
CSVKSRLTDDGYTF
TGCAGCGTTAAGTCCAGGTTGACAGACGATGGCTACACCTTC
>TRBV5-1|TRBJ1-2|TRBD1|many
CASSYSGQGSGGYTF
TGCGCCAGCAGTTACTCCGGACAGGGGAGTGGCGGCTACACCTTC
>TRBV20-1|TRBJ2-1|TRBD2|.
CSASRTSGSYSNEQFF
TGCAGTGCTAGCAGGACTAGCGGGTCCTACTCCAATGAGCAGTTCTTC
>TRBV11-2|TRBJ1-1|.|many
CASSLGWGTEAFF
TGTGCCAGCAGCTTAGGTTGGGGCACTGAAGCTTTCTTT
>TRBV5-6|TRBJ2-3|TRBD2|few
CASRRELTDTQYF
TGTGCCAGCAGGCGGGAGCTCACAGATACGCAGTATTTT
>TRBV29-1|TRBJ2-5|.|.
CSVGDGQAKETQYF
TGCAGCGTTGGGGATGGCCAAGCCAAAGAGACCCAGTACTTC
>TRBV20-1|TRBJ2-2|TRBD2|few
CSALKSGSGTGELFF
TGCAGTGCTCTTAAAAGCGGGAGTGGAACCGGGGAGCTGTTTTTT
>TRBV5-6|TRBJ2-3|.|many
CASSLPELGHTSTQYF
TGTGCCAGCAGCTTGCCAGAATTGGGACACACAAGTACGCAGTATTTT
>TRBV5-8|TRBJ1-4|.|many
CASSLGDKTNEKLFF
TGTGCCAGCAGCTTAGGGGACAAGACGAATGAAAAACTGTTTTTT
>TRBV29-1|TRBJ2-3|TRBD2|many
CSVEGGAGADTQYF
TGCAGCGTTGAAGGGGGAGCGGGAGCAGATACGCAGTATTTT
>TRBV10-3|TRBJ1-2|.|few
CAIQAVYGYTF
TGTGCCATTCAAGCTGTCTATGGCTACACCTTC
>TRBV5-1|TRBJ2-7|TRBD1|once
CASSLEGQGSVEQYF
TGCGCCAGCAGCTTGGAGGGACAGGGGTCAGTCGAGCAGTACTTC
>TRBV27|TRBJ2-7|.|.
CASKLAASYEQYF
TGTGCCAGCAAACTGGCGGCCTCCTACGAGCAGTACTTC
>TRBV7-2|TRBJ2-7|TRBD2|many
CASSLLAGDGRNEQYF
TGTGCCAGCAGCTTACTAGCGGGAGACGGTCGGAACGAGCAGTACTTC
>TRBV20-1|TRBJ2-7|.|many
CSARDRNRVQGEQYF
TGCAGTGCTAGAGATCGTAATCGGGTGCAAGGCGAGCAGTACTTC
>TRBV7-8|TRBJ2-7|.|many
CASSPADIRYEQYF
TGTGCCAGCAGTCCTGCCGATATACGGTACGAGCAGTACTTC
>TRBV20-1|TRBJ1-5|TRBD1|many
CSAQLAGQGNQPQHF
TGCAGTGCTCAACTAGCGGGACAGGGGAATCAGCCCCAGCATTTT
>TRBV14|TRBJ2-2|.|many
CASSQVFTNTGELFF
TGTGCCAGCAGCCAAGTGTTTACGAACACCGGGGAGCTGTTTTTT
>TRBV20-1|TRBJ2-5|.|.
CSARGQGIQETQYF
TGCAGTGCTAGAGGGCAGGGGATCCAAGAGACCCAGTACTTC
>TRBV5-1|TRBJ2-3|.|many
CASSLPDSTDTQYF
TGCGCCAGCAGCTTACCAGATAGCACAGATACGCAGTATTTT
>TRBV6-5|TRBJ1-4|.|many
CASSYVATNEKLFF
TGTGCCAGCAGTTACGTCGCAACTAATGAAAAACTGTTTTTT
>TRBV6-2/TRBV6-3|TRBJ2-6|.|.
CASSYSPGETSGANVLTF
TGTGCCAGCAGTTACTCGCCGGGAGAAACGTCCGGGGCCAACGTCCTGACTTTC
>TRBV20-1|TRBJ2-1|TRBD2|.
CSARPPGLAGSYNEQFF
TGCAGTGCTAGACCACCGGGACTAGCGGGGTCCTACAATGAGCAGTTCTTC
>TRBV12-3/TRBV12-4|TRBJ2-1|TRBD2|.
CASSWTSGSLNEQFF
TGTGCCAGCAGTTGGACTAGCGGGAGTCTCAATGAGCAGTTCTTC
>TRBV5-5|TRBJ2-2|.|many
CASSLMAGELFF
TGTGCCAGCAGCTTGATGGCCGGGGAGCTGTTTTTT
>TRBV20-1|TRBJ1-1|TRBD1|many
CSATARDRANTEAFF
TGCAGTGCTACAGCCCGGGACAGAGCGAACACTGAAGCTTTCTTT
>TRBV10-3|TRBJ2-2|.|few
CAIRRGLDTGELFF
TGTGCCATCAGGCGGGGACTCGACACCGGGGAGCTGTTTTTT
>TRBV29-1|TRBJ2-7|TRBD1|many
CSAGWDSFSSYEQYF
TGCAGCGCTGGGTGGGACAGTTTTAGCTCCTACGAGCAGTACTTC
>TRBV20-1|TRBJ2-7|.|few
CSANAEKSSYEQYF
TGCAGTGCTAATGCGGAAAAGAGCTCCTACGAGCAGTACTTC
>TRBV20-1|TRBJ2-4|TRBD1|many
CSAQRQGSPKNIQYF
TGCAGTGCCCAACGACAGGGGTCGCCCAAAAACATTCAGTACTTC
>TRBV29-1|TRBJ2-7|TRBD1|many
CSVGGTGFYEQYF
TGCAGCGTGGGGGGGACAGGGTTCTACGAGCAGTACTTC
>TRBV5-1|TRBJ2-5|TRBD1|.
CASSLRVQGVLETQYF
TGCGCCAGCAGCTTGAGGGTACAGGGGGTTTTGGAGACCCAGTACTTC
>TRBV20-1|TRBJ2-3|TRBD2|many
CSAFRLAGETDTQYF
TGCAGTGCTTTCAGACTAGCGGGAGAGACAGATACGCAGTATTTT